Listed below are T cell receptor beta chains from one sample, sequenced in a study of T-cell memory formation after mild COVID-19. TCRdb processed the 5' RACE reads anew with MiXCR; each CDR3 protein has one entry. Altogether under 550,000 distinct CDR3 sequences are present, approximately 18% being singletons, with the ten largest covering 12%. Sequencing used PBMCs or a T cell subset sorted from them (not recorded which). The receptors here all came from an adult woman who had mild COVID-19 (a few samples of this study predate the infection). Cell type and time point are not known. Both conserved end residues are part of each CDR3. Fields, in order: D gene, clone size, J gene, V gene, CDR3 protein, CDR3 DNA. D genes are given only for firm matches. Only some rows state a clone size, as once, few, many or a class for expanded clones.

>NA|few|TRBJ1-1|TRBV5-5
CASSSGAQPEAFF
TGTGCCAGCAGTTCCGGGGCCCAGCCCGAAGCTTTCTTT
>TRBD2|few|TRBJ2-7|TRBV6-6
CASSLVSGSLGYEQYF
TGTGCCAGCAGCTTGGTTAGCGGGAGCCTTGGGTACGAGCAGTACTTC
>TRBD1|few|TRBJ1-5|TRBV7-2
CATADRVGNQPQHF
TGTGCCACCGCCGACAGGGTTGGCAATCAGCCCCAGCATTTT
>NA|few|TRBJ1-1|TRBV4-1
CASSQGRLGKGRPEAFF
TGCGCCAGCAGCCAAGGCCGACTAGGGAAGGGGCGCCCTGAAGCTTTCTTT
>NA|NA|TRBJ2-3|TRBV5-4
CASSRDRGKTDTQYF
TGTGCCAGCAGTCGTGACCGGGGGAAGACAGATACGCAGTATTTT
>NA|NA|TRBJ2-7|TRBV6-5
CASGPPYTYEQYF
TGTGCCAGCGGGCCTCCTTACACCTACGAGCAGTACTTC
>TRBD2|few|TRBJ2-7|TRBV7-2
CASSPDGVAGADEQYF
TGTGCCAGCAGCCCTGATGGTGTAGCGGGAGCTGACGAGCAGTACTTC
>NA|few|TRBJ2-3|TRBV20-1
CSARDSQDTQYF
TGCAGTGCTAGAGATTCCCAAGATACGCAGTATTTT
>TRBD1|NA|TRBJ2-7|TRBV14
CASSRTGVITYEQYF
TGTGCCAGCAGCCGGACAGGAGTGATTACCTACGAGCAGTACTTC
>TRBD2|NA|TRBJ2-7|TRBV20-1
CSANSGRATSYEQYF
TGCAGTGCAAACAGCGGGAGGGCCACCTCCTACGAGCAGTACTTC
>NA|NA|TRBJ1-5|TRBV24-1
CATSQSNQPQHF
TGTGCCACCAGTCAAAGCAATCAGCCCCAGCATTTT
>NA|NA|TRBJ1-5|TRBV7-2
CASSRDNFGNQPQHF
TGTGCCAGCAGCCGGGACAATTTCGGCAATCAGCCCCAGCATTTT
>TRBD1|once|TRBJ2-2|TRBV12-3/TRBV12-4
CASPLRGQGARNTGELFF
TGTGCCAGCCCCCTCCGGGGACAGGGGGCAAGGAACACCGGGGAGCTGTTTTTT
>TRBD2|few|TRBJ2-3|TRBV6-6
CASTFLLAGGFTDTQYF
TGTGCCAGCACTTTCCTCCTAGCGGGGGGTTTCACAGATACGCAGTATTTT
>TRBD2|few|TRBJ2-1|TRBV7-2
CASGRASSYNEQFF
TGTGCCAGCGGGAGGGCAAGCTCCTACAATGAGCAGTTCTTC
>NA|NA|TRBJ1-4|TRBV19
CASSFSRNEKLFF
TGTGCCAGTAGTTTCAGTCGTAATGAAAAACTGTTTTTT